The T cell receptor beta chain described here comes from a study of blood T cell repertoires in COVID-19. Study summary: Specimens from acute and convalescent COVID-19 originated in the United States, Italy and Spain. PBMCs, B-cell-depleted T cells, or T cells were the source of the cDNA or gDNA that made up the material.

Germline V gene sequence: CDR1 LNHNV, CDR2 YYDKDF (reference sequence). The CDR3 extends over 15 amino acids. Trimming at V came to 3 bases and at J to 2 bases, leaving 4 bases not matched to a gene. Two negative PCRs, clearance, or symptom resolution characterized the recovered Cohort 3 donors. Original handling: Amplification with reference gene primers provided the estimates of nucleated cell counts. This table comes from immunoSEQ multiplex PCR, and its TCRdb copy is limited to in-frame clones, with some not included. V, J and clone size derive from that table, while D and trimming were established from the DNA sequence. This sample has 240,000 or so clones; more than 75% occur once, and the top ten carry around 2%.

Sequencing was carried out using PBMCs or T cells enriched from blood (not recorded which). This chain connects TRBV15 to TRBJ2-7, with 10 nucleotides matching TRBD2. The clonotype was recovered from a woman aged 45-60 years who had recovered from COVID-19. CDR3: CATSSSGRPPYEQYF. CDR3 nucleotides: TGTGCCACCAGCAGTAGCGGGAGGCCCCCCTACGAGCAGTACTTC.